This T cell receptor beta chain emerged from a study of a mutant IDH1 vaccine in newly diagnosed glioma. In the study overall: In some groups vaccination began 4-6 weeks post-radiotherapy; others received it with temozolomide. Visit timing is recorded as week 35 for V12 and week 47 for V13.

Libraries were prepared by immunoSEQ multiplex PCR; TCRdb keeps only in-frame clonotypes and omits some of them. In the table there are 31,000 or so clones, 70% to 85% of which are singletons. With respect to this clone: Antigen specificity is unknown.

Study-wide points: There were vaccine-induced immune responses in roughly 92% of the patients. Variations in leading peripheral T cell clonotypes appeared to have no connection with pseudoprogression.

From germline, CDR1 is SGHRS and CDR2 YFSETQ. The CDR3 runs to 15 residues. J lost 4 bases, V lost 4 bases, and 7 bases had no gene match. Time point: week 35, safety follow-up. One vaccine dose held 300 ug of mutant IDH1 20-mer peptide and came with topical imiquimod. The chain uses TRBV5-1 and TRBJ2-3; 9 nucleotides agree with TRBD2. Material: PBMCs, obtained from a glioma patient whose treatment included an IDH1 peptide vaccine. The clonotype originates from a man under 40 with glioma. CDR3 bases: TGCGCCAGCAGCCCCTTAGCGGGAGTATCAGATACGCAGTATTTT. Translation gives CASSPLAGVSDTQYF.